This TCR beta chain appears in the sequencing data of a study of OX40 agonist ivuxolimab in advanced cancers. Overall study context: Ivuxolimab, which is an agonistic anti-OX40 (CD134) antibody, was administered to the patients. Melanoma, hepatocellular carcinoma, head and neck or renal cell cancer occurred in dose-escalation patients.

Germline V lookup: CDR1 MNHEY, CDR2 SVGAGI. Trimming took off 11 bases at V and 1 base at J, with 15 bases between the two ends. CDR3 length: 15 amino acids. Turning to this clone: Its antigen is still unknown.

The protocol was immunoSEQ multiplex PCR, while the TCRdb copy is restricted to in-frame clones and leaves out a portion. This sample has 30,000 to 40,000 clones, with around 80% found just once. Broader study findings: At 0.1 to 3.0 mg/kg and by week 6, CD4+ and CD8+ T cells in the blood had expanded clonally. Fewer expanded clones were found on average in CD4+ than in CD8+ T cells.

The material sequenced was CD4+ or CD8+ T cells sorted from blood, taken in a trial of the OX40 agonist ivuxolimab. This rearrangement joins TRBV6-5 to TRBJ2-6; D remains ambiguous. This receptor was obtained from an adult with an advanced solid tumor such as melanoma, head and neck, liver or kidney cancer. CDR3 in DNA: TGTGCCGCATATCCAGCACAATCTGGGGCCAACGTCCTGACTTTC. It is translated as CAAYPAQSGANVLTF.